One sample yielded the 2 T cell receptor beta chains listed below, sequenced in a study of glioma-infiltrating T cells. TCR alpha and beta CDR3 regions were amplified from RNA using iRepertoire nested multiplex PCR. TCRdb re-analysed the multiplex PCR reads in MiXCR, keeping a single row per CDR3 protein. The sample contains roughly 100,000 distinct CDR3 sequences, about 30% of which appear only once. Sequenced sample: glioma tissue, nonneoplastic brain tissue, or PBMCs (not recorded which). The receptors originated from a human donor with low-grade glioma or glioblastoma, undergoing nonglioma brain surgery, or in good health (not recorded which).

There are a few counts of this clonotype. V is TRBV7-3 and J is TRBJ2-3, with D perhaps matching TRBD2 (5 bases). The V end lost 3 bases, the J end lost 6 bases, and 16 bases lay between the germline ends. CDR1 and CDR2 (germline): SGHTA, FQGTGA. CDR3 length: 15 residues. The CDR3, as DNA: TGTGCCAGCAGCTTGAATCCGGGGTCGGGGGATACGCAGTATTTT. Translated: CASSLNPGSGDTQYF.

Here the CDR3 DNA reads TGCGCCAGCAGCTTGGGCGGACTAGCGGGAGGAAAAGATACGCAGTATTTT. Translated: CASSLGGLAGGKDTQYF. The chain combines TRBV5-1 with TRBJ2-3, with 14 bases aligning to TRBD2. The CDR3 spans 17 residues. The ends lost 0 bases at V and 5 bases at J; junction bases unmatched: 5. The V gene's germline CDR1 is SGHRS and CDR2 YFSETQ.